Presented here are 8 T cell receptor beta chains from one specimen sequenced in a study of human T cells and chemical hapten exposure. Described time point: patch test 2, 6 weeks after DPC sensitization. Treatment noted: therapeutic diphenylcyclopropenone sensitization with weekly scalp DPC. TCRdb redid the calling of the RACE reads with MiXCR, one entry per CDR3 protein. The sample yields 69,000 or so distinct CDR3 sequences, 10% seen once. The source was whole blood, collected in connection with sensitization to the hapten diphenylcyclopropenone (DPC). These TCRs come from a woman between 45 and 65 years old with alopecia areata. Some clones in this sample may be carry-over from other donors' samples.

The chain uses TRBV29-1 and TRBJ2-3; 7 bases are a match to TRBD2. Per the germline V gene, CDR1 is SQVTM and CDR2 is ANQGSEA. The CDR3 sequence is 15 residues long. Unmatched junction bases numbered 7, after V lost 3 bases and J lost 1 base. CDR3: CSVDEAGLRTDTQYF. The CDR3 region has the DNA TGCAGCGTTGATGAGGCGGGACTACGCACAGATACGCAGTATTTT.

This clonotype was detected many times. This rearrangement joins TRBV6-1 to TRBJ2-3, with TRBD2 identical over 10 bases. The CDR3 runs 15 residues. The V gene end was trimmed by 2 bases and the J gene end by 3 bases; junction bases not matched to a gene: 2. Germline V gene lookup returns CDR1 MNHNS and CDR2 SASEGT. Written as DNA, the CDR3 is TGTGCCAGCAGTGAACCGGGACTAGCGACAGATACGCAGTATTTT. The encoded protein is CASSEPGLATDTQYF.

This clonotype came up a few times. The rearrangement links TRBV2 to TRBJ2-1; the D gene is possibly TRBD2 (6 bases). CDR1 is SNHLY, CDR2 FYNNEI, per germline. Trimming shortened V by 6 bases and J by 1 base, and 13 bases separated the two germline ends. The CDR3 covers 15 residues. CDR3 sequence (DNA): TGTGCCAGCAGATCTTTAGCGGCTTCCTACAATGAGCAGTTCTTC. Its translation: CASRSLAASYNEQFF.

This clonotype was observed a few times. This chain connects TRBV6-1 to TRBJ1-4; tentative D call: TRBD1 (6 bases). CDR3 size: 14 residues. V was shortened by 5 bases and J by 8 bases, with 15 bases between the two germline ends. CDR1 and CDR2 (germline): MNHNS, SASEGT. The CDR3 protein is CASSKAGESEKLFF. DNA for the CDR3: TGTGCCAGCAGTAAGGCAGGGGAGTCGGAAAAACTGTTTTTT.

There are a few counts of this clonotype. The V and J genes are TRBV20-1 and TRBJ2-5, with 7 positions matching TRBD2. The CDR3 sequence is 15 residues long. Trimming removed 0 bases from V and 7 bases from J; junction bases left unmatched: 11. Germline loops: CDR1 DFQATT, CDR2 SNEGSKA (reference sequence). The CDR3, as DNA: TGCAGTGCTAGAGATTTAAGCCTCAGGGAGGGGACCCAGTACTTC. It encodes CSARDLSLREGTQYF.

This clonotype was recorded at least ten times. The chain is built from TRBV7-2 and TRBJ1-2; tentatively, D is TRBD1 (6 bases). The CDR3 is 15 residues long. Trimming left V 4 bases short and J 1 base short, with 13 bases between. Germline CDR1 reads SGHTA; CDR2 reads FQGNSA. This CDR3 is CASSSPGALNYGYTF. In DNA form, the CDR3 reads TGTGCCAGCAGCTCCCCAGGGGCCCTTAACTATGGCTACACCTTC.

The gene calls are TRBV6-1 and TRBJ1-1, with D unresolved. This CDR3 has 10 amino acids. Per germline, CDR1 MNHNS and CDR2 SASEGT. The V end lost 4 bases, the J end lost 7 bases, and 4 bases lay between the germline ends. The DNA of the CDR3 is TGTGCCAGCAGTGCCCTTGAAGCTTTCTTT. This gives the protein CASSALEAFF.

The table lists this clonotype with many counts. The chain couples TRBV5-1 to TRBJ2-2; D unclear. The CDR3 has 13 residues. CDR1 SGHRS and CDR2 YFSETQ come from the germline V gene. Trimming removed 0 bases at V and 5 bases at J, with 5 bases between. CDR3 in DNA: TGCGCCAGCAGCTTGGAGTGGACCGGGGAGCTGTTTTTT. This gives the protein CASSLEWTGELFF.